A selection of T cell receptor beta chains follows, all from one sample in a study of OX40 agonist ivuxolimab in advanced cancers. Profiled with immunoSEQ multiplex PCR; TCRdb holds only in-frame clones, not every one. The data show roughly 80,000 clones, 80% to 90% seen once. Specimen: CD4+ or CD8+ T cells sorted from blood, collected in a trial of the OX40 agonist ivuxolimab. Receptors were obtained from an adult with an advanced solid tumor such as melanoma, head and neck, liver or kidney cancer. The CDR3 runs from the conserved cysteine through the conserved F or W. A D gene is named only where the DNA matches it firmly. Where a row states a size, it is once, few, many or the class of an expanded clone; other rows omit it.

CDR3 | DNA | D | V | size | J
CATKSYEQYF | TGTGCCACGAAGTCCTACGAGCAGTACTTC | NA | TRBV28 | NA | TRBJ2-7
CASSKKRGKGTIPHLLSNQPQHF | TGTGCCAGCAGCAAAAAAAGGGGGAAAGGGACAATCCCCCATCTATTGAGCAATCAGCCCCAGCATTTT | NA | TRBV21-1 | once | TRBJ1-5
CASSLGSITGSRSGEQYF | TGTGCCAGCAGCTTGGGCTCAATTACAGGGTCGAGATCGGGGGAGCAGTACTTC | NA | TRBV5-4 | many | TRBJ2-7
CASSQDPAGIYNEQFF | TGTGCCAGCAGCCAAGATCCAGCGGGGATATACAATGAGCAGTTCTTC | TRBD2 | TRBV4-2 | NA | TRBJ2-1
CASSQGVRDSQFF | TGTGCCAGCTCCCAGGGTGTTCGGGACTCTCAGTTCTTC | NA | TRBV28 | NA | TRBJ2-1
CASSPTGDSYNEQFF | TGTGCCAGCAGTCCGACTGGAGACTCCTACAATGAGCAGTTCTTC | NA | TRBV7-2 | once | TRBJ2-1
CAWGRGGTDTQYF | TGTGCCTGGGGGAGGGGGGGCACAGATACGCAGTATTTT | NA | TRBV30 | NA | TRBJ2-3
CASSWYNSPLHF | TGTGCCAGCAGTTGGTATAATTCACCCCTCCACTTT | NA | TRBV6-5 | NA | TRBJ1-6
CSVELNYGYTF | TGCAGCGTTGAACTTAACTATGGCTACACCTTC | NA | TRBV29-1 | few | TRBJ1-2
CASSPLGGSIDTQYF | TGTGCCAGCAGCCCCCTCGGCGGGAGTATAGATACGCAGTATTTT | TRBD2 | TRBV5-6 | NA | TRBJ2-3
CASSPWDREGTGELFF | TGTGCCAGCAGTCCCTGGGACAGAGAGGGCACCGGGGAGCTGTTTTTT | TRBD1 | TRBV6-4 | NA | TRBJ2-2
CAWSGMGETQYF | TGTGCCTGGAGTGGAATGGGGGAGACCCAGTACTTC | NA | TRBV30 | NA | TRBJ2-5
CASSFRSIETQYF | TGTGCCAGCAGTTTCCGGTCTATAGAGACCCAGTACTTC | NA | TRBV27 | NA | TRBJ2-5
CSVVGRGYGYTF | TGCAGCGTTGTGGGGCGGGGCTATGGCTACACCTTC | NA | TRBV29-1 | NA | TRBJ1-2
CASSVRTGEAQYF | TGTGCCAGCAGTGTTCGGACGGGCGAGGCGCAGTATTTT | NA | TRBV6-1 | NA | TRBJ2-3
CASPGSRDRESNTEAFF | TGTGCCAGCCCGGGGAGCCGGGACAGGGAATCGAACACTGAAGCTTTCTTT | TRBD1 | TRBV27 | NA | TRBJ1-1
CASSPTPDYGYTF | TGTGCCAGCAGCCCGACGCCAGACTATGGCTACACCTTC | NA | TRBV7-3 | NA | TRBJ1-2
CAWSVLGLAGGQSSYNEQFF | TGTGCCTGGAGTGTACTGGGACTAGCGGGAGGGCAGAGCTCCTACAATGAGCAGTTCTTC | TRBD2 | TRBV30 | NA | TRBJ2-1
CASSEAPPAVYGYTF | TGCGCCAGCAGTGAGGCCCCTCCGGCGGTCTATGGCTACACCTTC | NA | TRBV10-2 | NA | TRBJ1-2
CASSRRTGELFF | TGTGCCAGCAGCCGACGTACCGGGGAGCTGTTTTTT | NA | TRBV6-1 | NA | TRBJ2-2
CASSPSNAPGELFF | TGTGCCAGCAGCCCCTCCAACGCACCGGGGGAGCTGTTTTTT | NA | TRBV7-3 | NA | TRBJ2-2
CASRDLNTEAFF | TGTGCCAGCAGAGACCTGAACACTGAAGCTTTCTTT | NA | TRBV19 | NA | TRBJ1-1
CASSRQENEKLFF | TGTGCCAGCTCTCGACAGGAAAATGAAAAACTGTTTTTT | NA | TRBV18 | NA | TRBJ1-4
CASSQGRGLLNEKLFF | TGCGCCAGCAGCCAAGGTCGGGGACTGCTTAATGAAAAACTGTTTTTT | NA | TRBV4-1 | NA | TRBJ1-4
CASSAGQGRVETQYF | TGTGCCAGCAGCGCCGGACAGGGGCGGGTTGAGACCCAGTACTTC | TRBD1 | TRBV11-2 | NA | TRBJ2-5
CASSLNSYGYTF | TGTGCCAGCAGCTTGAACTCTTATGGCTACACCTTC | NA | TRBV5-4 | once | TRBJ1-2
CAIRDIGSLYNSPLHF | TGTGCCATCAGGGACATCGGGAGTCTCTATAATTCACCCCTCCACTTT | NA | TRBV10-3 | NA | TRBJ1-6
CASGDSPSYEQYF | TGTGCCAGTGGAGACAGCCCCTCATACGAGCAGTACTTC | NA | TRBV28 | few | TRBJ2-7
CSGKKQEQFF | TGCAGCGGTAAGAAGCAAGAGCAGTTCTTC | NA | TRBV29-1 | NA | TRBJ2-1
CASSVGTKGETQYF | TGTGCCAGCAGTGTGGGGACAAAGGGAGAGACCCAGTACTTC | NA | TRBV2 | NA | TRBJ2-5
CASRVTGLTEAFF | TGTGCCAGCAGGGTGACAGGGCTCACTGAAGCTTTCTTT | TRBD1 | TRBV6-1 | few | TRBJ1-1